This T cell receptor (beta chain) was obtained from a study of CD8 T cells in Susac syndrome (dated by TCRdb to the late 2010s). About the full investigation: Among the Susac syndrome patients who were sequenced, clinically active disease was present in six and clinical remission was observed in under ten. At blood withdrawal, Susac syndrome patients were therapy-naive, treated with corticosteroids (with IVIg additionally given to some), or treated with IVIg alone. Repertoire sequencing was used to test whether CD8+ T cell activation and differentiation in Susac syndrome was antigen driven.

Peripheral blood CD8+ and CD4+ T cells from healthy donors, Susac syndrome patients and multiple sclerosis patients were profiled by high-throughput TCR beta sequencing. The Susac syndrome patients fulfilled recently defined diagnostic criteria for either definite or probable disease. CD8+ TEMRA cells were enriched by FACS, while bulk CD8+ and CD4+ T cells were purified by magnetic negative isolation. Blood was drawn into EDTA tubes, processed within 24 hours, and PBMCs were isolated by density gradient centrifugation. PBMCs intended for TCR sequencing were cryopreserved in liquid nitrogen and thawed later in a water bath at 37 degrees C. The sorted or isolated CD4+, CD8+ and CD8+ TEMRA cells reached a purity of at least 90%. RNA was extracted using the RNeasy kit, and roughly 0.5 to 1 ug of the RNA was reverse transcribed with random hexamers. The immunoSEQ multiplex PCR assay, which covers 54 Vbeta and 13 Jbeta segments, was used to amplify TCR beta CDR3 regions. Bias from PCR amplification was corrected by using a synthetic template baseline for primer optimization and for computational correction. The source study handled its data this way. Reads were assigned to V, D and J genes according to IMGT and analyzed in immunoSEQ Analyzer, with only productive sequences retained. To calculate clonality, Shannon entropy was normalized by log2 of the number of productive unique sequences and then subtracted from one. Public and private clones were assessed among the 100 most prevalent clones of each patient and control. Susac-specific clones were defined as absent from healthy and MS cohorts, around 980 published viral clones and other ImmuneACCESS disease sequences. TCRdb passed the public sequencing reads through fastp at Q25 and MiXCR, retaining productive beta sequences. Under each unique CDR3 protein, matching rows form one entry showing the most common genes and DNA. What appears here as the V and J calls and clone size reflects TCRdb's work, not the paper's. Recorded for this sample are 150,000 or so distinct CDR3 sequences; roughly 95% of them occurred a single time. Clones ranked in the top ten supply around 0.15% of the sample.

General findings and caveats noted by the study authors: The study acknowledged that relatively few individuals were included in the TCR sequencing and HLA analysis. No clonal expansion was detected in the CD4+ T cell repertoire of Susac syndrome patients.

Notes on this clonotype: Its antigen has not been determined. The sample holds no much larger clone one base away, and base qualities are not on file.

Trimming removed 5 bases from V and 7 bases from J, leaving 11 bases between the germline ends. Inclusive of the bounding cysteine and phenylalanine, the CDR3 is 13 residues long. CDR3 DNA only is kept here, 39 bases in frame from base 1. CDR1 and CDR2, looked up from the germline V gene, are MDHEN and SYDVKM. The sequenced sample consisted of CD4+ T cells from PBMCs. This chain joins TRBV28 to TRBJ2-2; a tentative D match to TRBD1 spans 5 bases. The TCR was taken from a human donor with Susac syndrome. The CDR3 region has the sequence CASSTGGGGELFF. The nucleotide sequence reads TGTGCCAGCAGTACAGGTGGTGGCGGGGAGCTGTTTTTT. When the CDR3 is completed using the reference TRBV28 and TRBJ2-2 genes on either side, the full variable domain is DVKVTQSSRYLVKRTGEKVFLECVQDMDHENMFWYRQDPGLGLRLIYFSYDVKMKEKGDIPEGYSVSREKKERFSLILESASTNQTSMYLCASSTGGGGELFFGEGSRLTVL.